This T cell receptor beta chain was retrieved from a study of cytomegalovirus exposure and HLA in healthy donors. PCR employed 60 Vbeta and 13 Jbeta primers. Clones were read by immunoSEQ multiplex PCR, and TCRdb kept only the in-frame ones, dropping some. The profile shows approximately 160,000 clones, approximately 80% of them singletons. This clone appeared once. The antigen remains undetermined. The CDR3 extends over 15 amino acids. The V end was cut by 2 bases, the J end by 8 bases, with 15 bases between. Germline-derived CDR1 and CDR2 are ENHRY and SYGVKD. Study-wide findings and caveats: Within an earlier analysis, most TCR beta V segments proved productive either about 90% or about 30% of the time. No immune exposure information besides CMV serostatus was available.

The J gene is TRBJ1-4, the V gene TRBV10-3; D remains ambiguous. The material sequenced was PBMCs. The source is a female donor in good health and CMV-seronegative. The CDR3 DNA is TGTGCCATCAGTGAGGGCCCGTCAGCGGGGGAAAAACTGTTTTTT. It translates to CAISEGPSAGEKLFF.